These 12 T cell receptor beta chains came from one sample sequenced in a study of blood T cell repertoires in COVID-19. Clones were sequenced by immunoSEQ multiplex PCR, and TCRdb holds only the in-frame ones, with some missing. The table records approximately 150,000 clones, about 92% of them present only once. Sequencing was performed on peripheral blood. The receptors shown here come from a man in his fifties or sixties with active or convalescent COVID-19.

This chain joins TRBV19 and TRBJ1-2; TRBD1 aligns across 7 bases. The CDR3 extends over 17 amino acids. Germline V gene sequence: CDR1 LNHDA, CDR2 SQIVND (reference sequence). J was trimmed by 3 bases and V by 6 bases; bases with no gene match: 16. DNA of the CDR3: TGTGCCAGTAGCCCCTGGGATTCGGACAGGATTCACTATGGCTACACCTTC. Protein: CASSPWDSDRIHYGYTF.

The genes are TRBV4-1 and TRBJ2-7, with 9 positions matching TRBD1. This CDR3 is 15 amino acids long. V lost 1 base and J lost 3; bases outside the gene matches: 4. Per the germline V gene, CDR1 is MGHRA and CDR2 is YSYEKL. In DNA form, the CDR3 reads TGCGCCAGCAGCCAAGTTCCGGGACAGGGCTACGAGCAGTACTTC. Its protein is CASSQVPGQGYEQYF.

This chain uses TRBV19 with TRBJ1-1, with 8 bases identical to TRBD1. The CDR3 is 15 amino acids. After removal of 3 bases from V and 10 bases from J, the junction contained 13 bases not matched to a gene. Per germline, CDR1 LNHDA and CDR2 SQIVND (reference sequence). CDR3 amino acids: CASSIASDRDSTAFF. The CDR3 DNA reads as TGTGCCAGTAGTATCGCGTCGGACAGGGACTCTACAGCTTTCTTT.

V and J are TRBV5-8 and TRBJ1-5; tentatively, D is TRBD1 (6 bases). The CDR3 is made up of 17 amino acids. Germline loops: CDR1 SGHTS, CDR2 YDEGEE. Deletions cut 2 bases from V and 1 base from J, with 16 bases between. This CDR3 is CASSFPLRTASNQPQHF. The DNA of the CDR3 is TGTGCCAGCAGCTTCCCCCTCCGGACAGCAAGCAATCAGCCCCAGCATTTT.

The CDR3 spells CASSTTGVGSPLHF. In DNA form, the CDR3 reads TGTGCCAGCAGCACAACAGGGGTCGGTTCACCCCTCCACTTT. The chain uses TRBV6-4 and TRBJ1-6; 7 nucleotides agree with TRBD1. The CDR3 spans 14 residues. Germline CDR1 MRHNA, CDR2 SNTAGT. J lost 9 bases, V lost 6 bases, and 8 bases had no gene match.

Of note for this clone: The same CDR3 also results from other DNA sequences found in this sample. The CDR3 is CASSLGLASYNEQFF. As DNA, the CDR3 is TGCGCCAGCAGCTTGGGACTAGCTTCCTACAATGAGCAGTTCTTC. The chain links TRBV5-1 to TRBJ2-1; 7 bases are a match to TRBD2. CDR3 size: 15 residues. Germline V gene data show CDR1 as SGHRS and CDR2 as YFSETQ. V shed 0 bases, J shed 1 base, and the junction held 1 base outside the gene matches.

The rearrangement links TRBV10-2 to TRBJ1-6; possibly TRBD1 for D (5 bases). The CDR3 covers 13 residues. CDR1 is WSHSY and CDR2 is SAAADI in the germline V gene. Trimming shortened V by 4 bases and J by 6 bases, and 7 bases separated the two germline ends. The CDR3 region has the DNA TGCGCCAGCAGTGGACAGCGTAATTCACCCCTCCACTTT. Its translation is CASSGQRNSPLHF.

This chain connects TRBV10-3 to TRBJ2-7; D is perhaps TRBD2 (6 bases). The CDR3 runs 15 residues. The germline V gene encodes CDR1 ENHRY and CDR2 SYGVKD. V was shortened by 3 bases and J by 3 bases, with 15 bases between the two germline ends. The CDR3: CAISDYPRGIYEQYF. In nucleotides, the CDR3 is TGTGCCATCAGTGATTACCCCCGGGGGATCTACGAGCAGTACTTC.

The rearrangement joins TRBV18 to TRBJ2-5, with 11 positions matching TRBD2. CDR1 is KGHSH and CDR2 is LQKENI in the germline V gene. The V and J ends lost 0 bases and 4 bases, in that order; junction bases with no gene match: 4. The CDR3 runs to 16 residues. CDR3 sequence (DNA): TGTGCCAGCTCACCACCCACTAGCGGGAGCCCAGAGACCCAGTACTTC. This sequence encodes CASSPPTSGSPETQYF.

This clone has just one count. The chain is built from TRBV5-1 and TRBJ1-2; 8 bases map to TRBD1. Germline CDR1 SGHRS, CDR2 YFSETQ. The length of the CDR3 is 15 residues. V trimming: 4 bases; J trimming: 5 bases; junction bases outside the gene matches: 10. This CDR3 is CASSPQGAFYYGYTF. The CDR3, as DNA: TGCGCCAGCAGCCCTCAGGGGGCCTTCTATTATGGCTACACCTTC.

The V and J genes are TRBV5-5 and TRBJ2-7; D call uncertain. The CDR3 spans 16 residues. V lost 1 base to trimming and J lost 2 bases, with 16 bases between them. Germline assignment: CDR1 SGHKS and CDR2 YYEKEE (reference sequence). CDR3 DNA: TGTGCCAGCAGCTTGAACCCTACAGTCGTTACCTACGAGCAGTACTTC. Its translation is CASSLNPTVVTYEQYF. The full variable domain, with the rest looked up from reference TRBV5-5 and TRBJ2-7, is DAGVTQSPTHLIKTRGQQVTLRCSPISGHKSVSWYQQVLGQGPQFIFQYYEKEERGRGNFPDRFSARQFPNYSSELNVNALLLGDSALYLCASSLNPTVVTYEQYFGPGTRLTVT.

The chain recombines TRBV18 with TRBJ2-2, with D possibly matching TRBD2 (6 bases). Germline assignment: CDR1 KGHSH and CDR2 LQKENI. The CDR3 is made up of 15 amino acids. Trimming removed 3 bases from V and 1 base from J, with 9 bases in between. The CDR3 protein is CASSPPGLNTGELFF. The CDR3 coding sequence is TGTGCCAGCTCACCGCCGGGACTGAACACCGGGGAGCTGTTTTTT. Variable domain in full (rest from reference TRBV18 and TRBJ2-2): NAGVMQNPRHLVRRRGQEARLRCSPMKGHSHVYWYRQLPEEGLKFMVYLQKENIIDESGMPKERFSAEFPKEGPSILRIQQVVRGDSAAYFCASSPPGLNTGELFFGEGSRLTVL.